The clone carrying this T cell receptor beta chain occurred a few times. Its antigen is currently unknown. The sample comes from a study of a mutant IDH1 vaccine in newly diagnosed glioma. Documented time point: week 47, end of study. With topical imiquimod, each dose of the vaccine consisted of 300 ug of mutant IDH1 20-mer peptide. The table came from immunoSEQ multiplex PCR; TCRdb's copy has only in-frame clones and leaves some out. The sample gives approximately 11,000 clones, roughly four fifths of which show up once; around a sixth is in the top ten. Sequences were derived from PBMCs, sampled from a glioma patient whose treatment included an IDH1 peptide vaccine. The receptor was isolated from a man aged 25-45 years with glioma.

This CDR3 is CASSGRGQGEKLFF. The CDR3 DNA sequence: TGTGCCAGCAGCGGCAGGGGGCAGGGTGAAAAACTGTTTTTT. The J gene is TRBJ1-4, the V gene TRBV2, with TRBD1 identical over 8 bases. Germline lookup yields CDR1 SNHLY and CDR2 FYNNEI. CDR3 size: 14 residues. V lost 6 bases to trimming and J lost 7 bases; unmatched junction nucleotides: 7.